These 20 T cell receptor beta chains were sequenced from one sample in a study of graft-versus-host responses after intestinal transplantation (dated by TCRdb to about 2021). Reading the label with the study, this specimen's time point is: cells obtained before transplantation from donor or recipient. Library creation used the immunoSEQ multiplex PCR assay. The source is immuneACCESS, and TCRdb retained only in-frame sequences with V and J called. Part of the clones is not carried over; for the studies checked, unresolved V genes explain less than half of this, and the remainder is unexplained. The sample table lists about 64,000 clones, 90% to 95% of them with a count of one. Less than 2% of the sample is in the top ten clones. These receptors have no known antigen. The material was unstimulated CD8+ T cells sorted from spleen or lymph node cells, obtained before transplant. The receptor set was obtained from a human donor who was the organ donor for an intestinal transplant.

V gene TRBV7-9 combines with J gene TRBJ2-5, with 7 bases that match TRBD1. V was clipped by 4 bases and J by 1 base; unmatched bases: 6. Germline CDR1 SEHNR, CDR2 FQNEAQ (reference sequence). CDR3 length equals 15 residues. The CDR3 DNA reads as TGTGCCAGCAGCTCTCGACAGGGCGGCCAAGAGACCCAGTACTTC. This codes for CASSSRQGGQETQYF.

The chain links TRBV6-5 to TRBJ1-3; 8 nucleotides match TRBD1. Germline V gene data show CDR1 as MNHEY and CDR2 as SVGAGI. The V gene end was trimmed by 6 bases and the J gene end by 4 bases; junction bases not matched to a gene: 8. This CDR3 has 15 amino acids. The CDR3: CASSPQGAAGNTIYF. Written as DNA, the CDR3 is TGTGCCAGCAGCCCTCAGGGGGCGGCCGGAAACACCATATATTTT.

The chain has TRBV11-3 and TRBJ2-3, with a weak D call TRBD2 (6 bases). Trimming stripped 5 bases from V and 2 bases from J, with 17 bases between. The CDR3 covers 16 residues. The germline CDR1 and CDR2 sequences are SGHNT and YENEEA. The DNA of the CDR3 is TGTGCCAGCAGCCACGGGGGAAACAGACACACAGATACGCAGTATTTT. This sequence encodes CASSHGGNRHTDTQYF.

The CDR3 loop reads CASSQDTLFYEQYF. The CDR3 region has the DNA TGTGCCAGCAGCCAAGATACACTATTTTACGAGCAGTACTTC. The V call is TRBV14, the J call TRBJ2-7, with D unclear. This CDR3 region has 14 residues. Trimming shortened V by 0 bases and J by 4 bases, and 10 bases separated the two germline ends. Per the germline V gene, CDR1 is SGHDN and CDR2 is FVKESK.

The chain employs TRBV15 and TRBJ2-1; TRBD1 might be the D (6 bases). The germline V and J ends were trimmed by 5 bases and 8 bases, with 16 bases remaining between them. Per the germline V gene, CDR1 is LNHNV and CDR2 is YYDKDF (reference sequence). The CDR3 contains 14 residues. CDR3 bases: TGTGCCACCAGCCGACAGGCCGTTATCGATGAGCAGTTCTTC. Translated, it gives CATSRQAVIDEQFF.

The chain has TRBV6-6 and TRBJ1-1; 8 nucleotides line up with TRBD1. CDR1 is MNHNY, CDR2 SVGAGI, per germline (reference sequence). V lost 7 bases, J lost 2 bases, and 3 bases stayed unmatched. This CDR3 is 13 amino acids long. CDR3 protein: CASIDRGNTEAFF. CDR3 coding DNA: TGTGCCAGCATCGACAGGGGAAACACTGAAGCTTTCTTT.

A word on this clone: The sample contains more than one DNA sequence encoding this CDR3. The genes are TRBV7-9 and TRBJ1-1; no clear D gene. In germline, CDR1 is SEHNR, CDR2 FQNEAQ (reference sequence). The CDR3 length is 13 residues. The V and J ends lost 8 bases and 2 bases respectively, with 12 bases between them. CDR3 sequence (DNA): TGTGCCAGCCTCGGGAGGGAAAACACTGAAGCTTTCTTT. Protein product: CASLGRENTEAFF.

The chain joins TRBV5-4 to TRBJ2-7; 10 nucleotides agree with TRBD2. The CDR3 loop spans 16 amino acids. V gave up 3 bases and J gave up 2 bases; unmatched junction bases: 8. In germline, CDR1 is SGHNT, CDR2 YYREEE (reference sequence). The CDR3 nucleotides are TGTGCCAGCAGCTCAGAACAAGGACTAGCGGCCTACGAGCAGTACTTC. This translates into CASSSEQGLAAYEQYF.

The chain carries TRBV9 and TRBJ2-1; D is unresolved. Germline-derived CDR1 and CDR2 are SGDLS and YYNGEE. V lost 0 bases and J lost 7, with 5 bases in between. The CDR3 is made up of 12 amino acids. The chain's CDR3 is CASSVDQNEQFF. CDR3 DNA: TGTGCCAGCAGCGTAGATCAAAATGAGCAGTTCTTC.

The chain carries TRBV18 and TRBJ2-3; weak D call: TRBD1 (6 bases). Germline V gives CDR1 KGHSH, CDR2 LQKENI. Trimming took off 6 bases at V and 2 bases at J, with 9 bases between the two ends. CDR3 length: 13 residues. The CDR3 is CASSHRATDTQYF. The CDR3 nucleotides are TGTGCCAGCTCTCACAGGGCCACAGATACGCAGTATTTT.

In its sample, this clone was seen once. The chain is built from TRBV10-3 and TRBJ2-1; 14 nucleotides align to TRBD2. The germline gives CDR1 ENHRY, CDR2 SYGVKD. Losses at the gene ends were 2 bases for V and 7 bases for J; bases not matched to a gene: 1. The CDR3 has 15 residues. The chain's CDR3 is CAISEGTSGRNEQFF. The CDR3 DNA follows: TGTGCCATCAGTGAGGGGACTAGCGGGAGAAATGAGCAGTTCTTC.

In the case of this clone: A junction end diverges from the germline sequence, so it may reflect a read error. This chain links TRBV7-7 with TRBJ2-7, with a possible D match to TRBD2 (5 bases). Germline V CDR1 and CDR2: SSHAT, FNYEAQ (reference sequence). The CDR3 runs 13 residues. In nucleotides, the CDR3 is TGTGCTAGCAGCCTCCATGCCGGGAACGAGCAGTACTTC. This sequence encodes CASSLHAGNEQYF. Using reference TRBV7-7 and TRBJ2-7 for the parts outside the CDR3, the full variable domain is GAGVSQSPRYKVTKRGQDVTLRCDPISSHATLYWYQQALGQGPEFLTYFNYEAQPDKSGLPSDRFSAERPEGSISTLTIQRTEQRDSAMYRCASSLHAGNEQYFGPGTRLTVT.

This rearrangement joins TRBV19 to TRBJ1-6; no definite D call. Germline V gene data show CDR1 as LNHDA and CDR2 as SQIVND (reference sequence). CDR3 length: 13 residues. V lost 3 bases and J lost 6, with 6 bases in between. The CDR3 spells CASSIGSNSPLHF. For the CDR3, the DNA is TGTGCCAGTAGTATCGGGAGTAATTCACCCCTCCACTTT.

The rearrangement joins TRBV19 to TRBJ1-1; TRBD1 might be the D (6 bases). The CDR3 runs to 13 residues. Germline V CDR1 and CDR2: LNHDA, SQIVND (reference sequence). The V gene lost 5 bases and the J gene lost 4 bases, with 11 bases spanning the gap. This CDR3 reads CASSEGVGTEAFF. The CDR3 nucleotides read TGTGCCAGTAGTGAGGGGGTAGGCACTGAAGCTTTCTTT.

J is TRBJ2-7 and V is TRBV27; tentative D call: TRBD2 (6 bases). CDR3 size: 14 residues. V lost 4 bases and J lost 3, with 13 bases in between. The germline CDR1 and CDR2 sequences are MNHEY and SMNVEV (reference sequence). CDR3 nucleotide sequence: TGTGCCAGCAGTTCCCCCGGGACTTACTACGAGCAGTACTTC. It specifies CASSSPGTYYEQYF.

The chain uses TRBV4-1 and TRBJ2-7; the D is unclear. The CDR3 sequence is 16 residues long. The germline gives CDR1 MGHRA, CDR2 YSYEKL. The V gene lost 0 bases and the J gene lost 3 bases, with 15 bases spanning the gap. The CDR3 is CASSQETPSINYEQYF. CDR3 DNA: TGCGCCAGCAGCCAAGAAACCCCAAGCATCAACTACGAGCAGTACTTC.

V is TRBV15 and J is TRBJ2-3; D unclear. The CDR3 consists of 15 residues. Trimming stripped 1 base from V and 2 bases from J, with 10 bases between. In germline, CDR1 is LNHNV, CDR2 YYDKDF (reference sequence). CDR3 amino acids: CATSRVAGSTDTQYF. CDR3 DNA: TGTGCCACCAGCAGAGTCGCAGGATCCACAGATACGCAGTATTTT.

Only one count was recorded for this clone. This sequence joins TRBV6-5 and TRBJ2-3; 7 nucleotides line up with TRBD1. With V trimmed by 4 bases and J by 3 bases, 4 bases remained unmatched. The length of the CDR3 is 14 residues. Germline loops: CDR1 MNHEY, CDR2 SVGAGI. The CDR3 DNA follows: TGTGCCAGCAGTTGGGGACAGTTGACAGATACGCAGTATTTT. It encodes CASSWGQLTDTQYF.

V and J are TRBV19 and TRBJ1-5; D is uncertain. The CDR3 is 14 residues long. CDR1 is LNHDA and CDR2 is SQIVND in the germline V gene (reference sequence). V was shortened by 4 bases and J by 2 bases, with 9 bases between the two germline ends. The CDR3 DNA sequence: TGTGCCAGTAGTAATTTCGGGGGCAATCAGCCCCAGCATTTT. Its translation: CASSNFGGNQPQHF.

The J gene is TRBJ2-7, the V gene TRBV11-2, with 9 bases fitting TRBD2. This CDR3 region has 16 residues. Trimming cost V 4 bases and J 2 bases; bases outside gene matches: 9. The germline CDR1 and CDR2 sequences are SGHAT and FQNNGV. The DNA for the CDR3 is TGTGCCAGCAGCTCCTGGACTAGCGAGGGCCCCTACGAGCAGTACTTC. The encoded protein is CASSSWTSEGPYEQYF.